What follows is one T cell receptor (beta chain) and its context. The entry originates in a study of blood T cell repertoires in COVID-19. About the research overall: PBMCs, B-cell-depleted T cells, or T cells provided the cDNA or gDNA that made up the material.

CDR1 is LGHDT and CDR2 is YNNKEL in the germline V gene (reference sequence). V shed 0 bases and J 4 bases; nucleotides not matched to a gene: 2. The CDR3 totals 14 residues. Sequencing used immunoSEQ multiplex PCR; TCRdb keeps in-frame clones, though not all of them. The sample contains about 400,000 clones, approximately 88% of which appear only once. Recruits, aged roughly 18 to 89 years, lived in 20 to 30 US areas. Cohorts were based on clinical histories the participants reported. Material: PBMCs or T cells enriched from blood (not recorded which). This clonotype was sampled from a woman between 40 and 55 years old with acute COVID-19. The chain joins TRBV3-1 (or the pseudogene TRBV3-2) to TRBJ1-2; 7 nucleotides agree with TRBD1. Here the CDR3 DNA reads TGTGCCAGCAGCCAAGATGGACAGGCCTATGGCTACACCTTC. Its translation: CASSQDGQAYGYTF.